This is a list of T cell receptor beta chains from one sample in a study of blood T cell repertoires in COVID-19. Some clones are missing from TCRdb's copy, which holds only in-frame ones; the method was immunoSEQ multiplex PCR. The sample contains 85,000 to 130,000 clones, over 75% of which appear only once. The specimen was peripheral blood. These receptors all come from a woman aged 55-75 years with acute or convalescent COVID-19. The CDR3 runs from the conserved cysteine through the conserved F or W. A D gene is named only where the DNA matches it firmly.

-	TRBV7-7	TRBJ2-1	TGTTCAGTCGGGGGTGGGCCTCTAAATGAGCAGTTCTTC	CSVGGGPLNEQFF
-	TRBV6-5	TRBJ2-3	TGTGCCAGCGCCCCTGCGACAGATACGCAGTATTTT	CASAPATDTQYF
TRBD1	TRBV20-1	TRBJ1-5	TGCAGTGCTAGTGGGGGACAGGGGAATCAGCCCCAGCATTTT	CSASGGQGNQPQHF
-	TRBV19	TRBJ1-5	TGTGCCAGTAGTATCCAGAATCGCAATCAGCCCCAGCATTTT	CASSIQNRNQPQHF
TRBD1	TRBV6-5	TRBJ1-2	TGTGCCAGCACGGACAGGGTAGACGGCTACACCTTC	CASTDRVDGYTF
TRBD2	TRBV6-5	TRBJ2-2	TGTGCCAGCAGTCGACTAGCGGGAGTAACCGGGGAGCTGTTTTTT	CASSRLAGVTGELFF
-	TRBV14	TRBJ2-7	TGTGCCAGCAGCCAAGCCCCCCCGGGAGTGAGCGAGCAGTACTTC	CASSQAPPGVSEQYF
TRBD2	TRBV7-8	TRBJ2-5	TGTGCCAGCAGCTCCGGGACTAGCGGGAGCTTTCAAGAGACCCAGTACTTC	CASSSGTSGSFQETQYF
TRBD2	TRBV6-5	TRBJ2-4	TGTGCCAGCACCGAGGGGAGGGGAAACATTCAGTACTTC	CASTEGRGNIQYF
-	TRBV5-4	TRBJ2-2	TGTGCCAGCAGCTTGGCTGGGCAGGGTAGTATTACCGGGGAGCTGTTTTTT	CASSLAGQGSITGELFF
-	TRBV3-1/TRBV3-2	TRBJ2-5	TGTGCCAGCAGCCTAATCCTAGAGACCCAGTACTTC	CASSLILETQYF
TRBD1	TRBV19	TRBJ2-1	TGTGCCAGTAGTACACAGGGGACGAACAATGAGCAGTTCTTC	CASSTQGTNNEQFF
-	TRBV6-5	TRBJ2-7	TGTGCCAGCAGACCCCTAGCGTCCTACGAGCAGTACTTC	CASRPLASYEQYF
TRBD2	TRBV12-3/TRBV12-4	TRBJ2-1	TGTGCCAGCAGTACCGCGGGGGATGAGCAGTTCTTC	CASSTAGDEQFF
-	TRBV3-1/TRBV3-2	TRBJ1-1	TGTGCCAGCAGCCAATCCTACAGGGTTGAACTGGCTTTCTTT	CASSQSYRVELAFF
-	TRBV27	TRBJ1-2	TGTGCCAGCAGTTTCGGAGAGGGAAGCTATGGCTACACCTTC	CASSFGEGSYGYTF